This TCR beta chain was profiled in a study of blood T cell repertoires in COVID-19. As for the study in general: The study drew acute and convalescent COVID-19 samples from the United States, Italy and Spain. From T cells, B-cell-depleted T cells, or PBMCs came the material, which was cDNA or gDNA.

Under the authors' procedure: Reference gene primer amplification in the assay estimated nucleated cell counts. The method was immunoSEQ multiplex PCR; TCRdb's version includes in-frame clones alone and lacks a portion of them. V, J and clone size are those of that table, while D and trimming were read from the DNA. The repertoire holds 180,000 or so clones, with around 89% as singletons. Per germline, CDR1 MGHDK and CDR2 SYGVNS. This CDR3 region has 12 residues. V was trimmed by 8 bases and J by 3 bases, leaving 10 bases between them. Sequenced material: peripheral blood. The chain has TRBV25-1 and TRBJ1-1; tentative D call: TRBD1 (5 bases). This sequence originates from a woman aged 25 to 39 with acute or convalescent COVID-19. The CDR3 coding sequence is TGTGCCAGCCAATTCAGGGACACTGAAGCTTTCTTT. Residues: CASQFRDTEAFF.